This is a list of T cell receptor beta chains from one sample in a study of T cells in Graves' hyperthyroidism and ophthalmopathy. MiXCR, run by TCRdb on the multiplex PCR reads, gives a single entry per CDR3 protein. This table has approximately 400,000 distinct CDR3 sequences, approximately 15% appearing once. Sequencing used blood. Source of these receptors: an older woman with Graves' hyperthyroidism. Each CDR3 is given with its conserved first and last residue.

cdr3_aa v_call
CASTQSWDRDTYEQYF TRBV11-3
CASSWRGEGTDTQYF TRBV5-6
CSVEDDAYEQYF TRBV29-1
CASSEPRLYTEAFF TRBV6-1
CASRGQGPGELFF TRBV10-1
CASSQVGLARYEQYF TRBV4-1
CASSLGLAGGFDNEQFF TRBV13
CAISESTQMGYTF TRBV10-3
CSAPSGGLSNEQFF TRBV20-1
CASSLPLLANTRYEQYF TRBV28
CASSFQVADQPQHF TRBV7-2
CASTQGSGSNQPQHF TRBV2
CASSAFVKNIQYF TRBV7-8
CASSPQLAGVGEQFF TRBV27
CASSQFNRDGELFF TRBV4-1
CAWKRKRDVHGYTF TRBV30
CASSIGNQQYF TRBV19
CASSQVTSGNTDTQYF TRBV4-2
CASSYGGTQETQYF TRBV6-2/TRBV6-3
CASSPDLRGTGNEQFF TRBV18
CASSLHSAQGETQYF TRBV7-2
CSAMGQVGYNEQFF TRBV20-1
CASVQVLLDSGNTIYF TRBV2
CASSKGRTRDEQYF TRBV5-1
CASSRGLADTGELFF TRBV4-2
CASSQGTDEQYF TRBV7-2
CASRSWVGLSTDTQYF TRBV28
CASSETYNEQFF TRBV9
CAWTKGGIEQGFF TRBV30
CASSLGSSSSGANVLTF TRBV11-2
CASSPGRRANYGYTF TRBV5-1
CASSLVTLAGSPAYKYF TRBV5-1
CASSWTGGNSPLHF TRBV19